This TCR beta chain stems from a study of T cell responses to AZD1222 COVID-19 vaccine. General study points: Clonal diversity was possibly underestimated, and white British individuals and females predominated among donors. Seropositive status at baseline applied to only five or six AZD1222 recipients. Vaccine-related CD4 TCRs covered spike, predominating at 160-218 and 743-854.

With regard to this clone: Its antigen is unidentified.

Produced via immunoSEQ multiplex PCR; TCRdb's table is partial and in-frame only. The listing contains under 150,000 clones. Germline values: CDR1 SGHVS, CDR2 FNYEAQ. The V and J ends lost 1 base and 2 bases respectively, with 10 bases between them. The CDR3 covers 15 residues. The chain carries TRBV7-6 and TRBJ2-3; D unclear. The sequence derives from an adult in good health. Sequencing input: peripheral blood. This CDR3 reads CASSLEVGPTDTQYF. DNA of the CDR3: TGTGCCAGCAGCTTAGAAGTGGGTCCCACAGATACGCAGTATTTT.